The present T cell receptor (beta chain) was sequenced within a study of blood T cell repertoires in COVID-19. The CDR3 consists of 14 residues. The germline V gene encodes CDR1 SGDLS and CDR2 YYNGEE. Sequencing used immunoSEQ multiplex PCR; TCRdb keeps in-frame clones, though not all of them. Among some 200,000 clones listed, about 91% were seen once. With respect to this clone: One end of the junction is discordant with germline, which a read error may explain.

Sequencing input: PBMCs or T cells enriched from blood (not recorded which). V is TRBV9 and J is TRBJ1-1, with D maybe TRBD1 (5 bases). This sequence originates from a woman aged 18-29 years who had recovered from COVID-19. The CDR3 region has the DNA TGCGCCAGCAGCGCTGGATGGGGGGGGACTGAAGCTTTCTTT. Translation gives CASSAGWGGTEAFF.